These 21 T cell receptor beta chains share one sample of origin, sequenced in a study of cytomegalovirus exposure and HLA in healthy donors. The PCR made use of 60 Vbeta and 13 Jbeta primers. Clones were read by immunoSEQ multiplex PCR, and TCRdb kept only the in-frame ones, dropping some. The table has approximately 110,000 clones, 76% seen once. The sample comprised PBMCs. Receptors were obtained from a man in his fifties or sixties in good health and CMV-seronegative.

J is TRBJ2-7 and V is TRBV18, with 8 bases matching TRBD2. Germline-derived CDR1 and CDR2 are KGHSH and LQKENI. V lost 1 base to trimming and J lost 6 bases; unmatched junction nucleotides: 11. The length of the CDR3 is 16 residues. The CDR3 loop reads CASSPRGPTGGTEQYF. The CDR3 DNA is TGTGCCAGCTCACCACGGGGACCGACGGGGGGGACCGAGCAGTACTTC.

The chain couples TRBV11-2 to TRBJ1-2, with D maybe TRBD1 (6 bases). V was trimmed by 5 bases and J by 12 bases, leaving 22 bases between them. The germline gives CDR1 SGHAT, CDR2 FQNNGV. There are 14 residues in the CDR3. The DNA for the CDR3 is TGTGCCAGCAGCGATACCCAGGGGCGGGCGGCTGACACCTTC. It is translated as CASSDTQGRAADTF.

J is TRBJ1-2 and V is TRBV19; tentatively, D is TRBD1 (5 bases). CDR3 length equals 15 residues. Trimming stripped 1 base from V and 1 base from J, with 10 bases between. CDR1 is LNHDA, CDR2 SQIVND, per germline (reference sequence). The CDR3 reads CASSIGRQNNYGYTF. DNA of the CDR3: TGTGCCAGTAGTATAGGTAGACAGAATAACTATGGCTACACCTTC.

J is TRBJ2-1 and V is TRBV4-3; 16 nucleotides agree with TRBD2. J gave up 5 bases and V 0 bases, and 1 base lay outside the gene matches. In germline, CDR1 is LGHNA, CDR2 YSLEER. There are 17 residues in the CDR3. CDR3 residues: CASSQEGTSGGDNEQFF. Here the CDR3 DNA reads TGCGCCAGCAGCCAAGAAGGGACTAGCGGGGGGGACAATGAGCAGTTCTTC.

This clone has a single count. The chain joins TRBV19 to TRBJ1-1; D perhaps matches TRBD1 (5 bases). Germline V gene data show CDR1 as LNHDA and CDR2 as SQIVND (reference sequence). The V and J ends lost 4 bases and 4 bases respectively, with 10 bases between them. The CDR3 runs to 13 residues. The CDR3 sequence: CASSTRQGTEAFF. The CDR3 bases are TGTGCCAGTAGTACTCGGCAGGGCACTGAAGCTTTCTTT.

V gene TRBV5-6 combines with J gene TRBJ1-1; 7 bases agree with TRBD1. The V gene's germline CDR1 is SGHDT and CDR2 YYEEEE. The V segment lost 4 bases and the J segment 1 base; nucleotides outside the gene matches: 7. The CDR3 sequence is 15 residues long. CDR3 coding DNA: TGTGCCAGCAGCGGCCCAGGGGGTGGGAACACTGAAGCTTTCTTT. Translation: CASSGPGGGNTEAFF.

The chain has TRBV19 and TRBJ1-5; 9 bases align to TRBD1. J gave up 2 bases and V 5 bases, and 4 bases lay outside the gene matches. Per germline, CDR1 LNHDA and CDR2 SQIVND (reference sequence). CDR3 length: 15 amino acids. Written as DNA, the CDR3 is TGTGCCAGTAGTGTGGGACAGGGTGGCAATCAGCCCCAGCATTTT. Translated: CASSVGQGGNQPQHF.

The V and J genes are TRBV6-1 and TRBJ1-2; TRBD1 matches 12 bases. With V trimmed by 8 bases and J by 7 bases, 8 bases remained unmatched. Germline V gene sequence: CDR1 MNHNS, CDR2 SASEGT. This CDR3 contains 14 residues. The CDR3 reads CASEPGQGAGGYTF. CDR3 bases: TGTGCCAGCGAACCGGGACAGGGGGCGGGTGGCTACACCTTC.

The rearrangement links TRBV6-6 to TRBJ1-5, with D perhaps TRBD1 (6 bases). CDR1 and CDR2 (germline): MNHNY, SVGAGI (reference sequence). The CDR3 consists of 16 residues. V lost 2 bases to trimming and J lost 0 bases, with 11 bases between them. CDR3 in DNA: TGTGCCAGCAGTTACGGGTCAGGGGATAGCAATCAGCCCCAGCATTTT. Its translation: CASSYGSGDSNQPQHF.

This clone was counted between two and nine times. This chain joins TRBV10-3 and TRBJ1-1; 8 positions agree with TRBD1. Trimming at V came to 8 bases and at J to 10 bases, leaving 9 bases not matched to a gene. This CDR3 comprises 12 residues. CDR1 and CDR2 from the germline V gene are ENHRY and SYGVKD. The CDR3 DNA reads as TGTGCCATCGCCCCGACAGGGGCGGCAGCTTTCTTT. Its protein is CAIAPTGAAAFF.

The chain uses TRBV6-5 and TRBJ1-2, with 7 positions matching TRBD1. CDR1 and CDR2 (germline): MNHEY, SVGAGI. The V and J ends lost 2 bases and 1 base, in that order; junction bases with no gene match: 7. This CDR3 has 16 amino acids. CDR3: CASSYAAGGGNYGYTF. The CDR3 region has the DNA TGTGCCAGCAGTTACGCCGCAGGGGGAGGTAACTATGGCTACACCTTC.

The CDR3: CAIGNPNTEAFF. The DNA for the CDR3 is TGTGCCATTGGCAACCCGAACACTGAAGCTTTCTTT. This chain uses TRBV10-3 with TRBJ1-1, with D hard to call. CDR3 length: 12 amino acids. The V gene's germline CDR1 is ENHRY and CDR2 SYGVKD. V was trimmed by 9 bases and J by 1 base, leaving 9 bases between them.

The genes are TRBV5-6 and TRBJ1-2, with 8 bases identical to TRBD1. V trimming: 4 bases; J trimming: 5 bases; junction bases outside the gene matches: 4. CDR1 and CDR2 (germline): SGHDT, YYEEEE. There are 13 residues in the CDR3. The CDR3 region is CASSMRQGYGYTF. CDR3 bases: TGTGCCAGCAGCATGCGACAGGGGTATGGCTACACCTTC.

The V and J genes are TRBV9 and TRBJ1-2, with TRBD1 matching over 8 bases. V dropped 4 bases and J dropped 6; count of bases not matched to a gene: 5. The CDR3 spans 13 residues. Germline CDR1 reads SGDLS; CDR2 reads YYNGEE. This CDR3 reads CASSYGQGDGYTF. The CDR3 bases are TGTGCCAGCAGCTATGGACAGGGCGATGGCTACACCTTC.

The chain uses TRBV18 and TRBJ1-5, with D perhaps matching TRBD1 (6 bases). Looked up from germline, CDR1 is KGHSH and CDR2 is LQKENI. Trimming took 8 bases from V and 1 from J, leaving 12 bases between them. The CDR3 has 14 amino acids. CDR3 sequence (DNA): TGTGCCAGCCCAGCAGGGGTAAGCAATCAGCCCCAGCATTTT. Translated, it gives CASPAGVSNQPQHF. The full variable domain, rest sourced from reference TRBV18 and TRBJ1-5, is NAGVMQNPRHLVRRRGQEARLRCSPMKGHSHVYWYRQLPEEGLKFMVYLQKENIIDESGMPKERFSAEFPKEGPSILRIQQVVRGDSAAYFCASPAGVSNQPQHFGDGTRLSIL.

J is TRBJ2-2 and V is TRBV7-9; TRBD1 matches 10 bases. This CDR3 comprises 16 residues. V lost 3 bases, J lost 3 bases, and 4 bases stayed unmatched. Germline V gene data show CDR1 as SEHNR and CDR2 as FQNEAQ (reference sequence). DNA for the CDR3: TGTGCCAGCAGCTTTGGGACAGGGGTATACACCGGGGAGCTGTTTTTT. This translates into CASSFGTGVYTGELFF.

Only a few counts were recorded for this clone. This sequence joins TRBV5-8 and TRBJ2-1; D unclear. Germline V gives CDR1 SGHTS, CDR2 YDEGEE. V was trimmed by 2 bases and J by 3 bases, leaving 9 bases between them. The CDR3 is 14 amino acids. CDR3 nucleotides: TGTGCCAGCAGCTTCGAAGTCGGCTACAATGAGCAGTTCTTC. Translated: CASSFEVGYNEQFF.

This sequence joins TRBV11-3 and TRBJ2-5, with a tentative D call TRBD1 (7 bases). Germline loops: CDR1 SGHNT, CDR2 YENEEA. CDR3 size: 13 residues. V was shortened by 1 base and J by 7 bases, with 10 bases between the two germline ends. CDR3 residues: CASSLGQGGTQYF. CDR3 coding DNA: TGTGCCAGCAGCTTAGGGCAGGGGGGGACCCAGTACTTC.

The chain uses TRBV10-3 and TRBJ1-2, with D possibly matching TRBD1 (6 bases). The germline V gene encodes CDR1 ENHRY and CDR2 SYGVKD. The CDR3 spans 16 residues. The V end was cut by 5 bases, the J end by 2 bases, with 18 bases between. The CDR3 sequence is CAISLTTLTGNYGYTF. CDR3 in DNA: TGTGCCATCAGTCTAACTACCCTTACAGGGAACTATGGCTACACCTTC.

This sequence joins TRBV7-9 and TRBJ1-3; D gene unclear. The CDR3 totals 14 residues. Germline CDR1 and CDR2: SEHNR and FQNEAQ (reference sequence). V lost 1 base, J lost 3 bases, and 7 bases lay in between. The CDR3 DNA reads as TGTGCCAGCAGCTTAGGAGGTTATGGAAACACCATATATTTT. Translated, it gives CASSLGGYGNTIYF.

This clone was seen a few times. The genes are TRBV7-2 and TRBJ1-2; no firm D call. Trimming took off 3 bases at V and 5 bases at J, with 4 bases between the two ends. The length of the CDR3 is 11 residues. Germline V gene lookup returns CDR1 SGHTA and CDR2 FQGNSA. CDR3 coding DNA: TGTGCCAGCAGCTTGACATATGGCTACACCTTC. It codes for CASSLTYGYTF.